These 4 T cell receptor beta chains originate from one sample sequenced in a study of T-cell reconstitution after alpha-beta-depleted transplantation in children. Preparation of the TCRbeta library involved a method that used unique molecular identifiers. TCRdb ran MiXCR on the PCR reads and lists one entry per CDR3 protein. The data hold approximately 190,000 distinct CDR3 sequences, with around 8.4% observed a single time. The material was PBMCs, mostly from graft donor cells, obtained 360 days after TCRalphabeta/CD19-depleted stem cell transplant. These TCRs come from a male patient between 2 and 10 years old who had a stem cell transplant for acute myeloid leukemia, so the T cells may come from the graft donor.

The J gene is TRBJ2-7, the V gene TRBV18, with 7 nucleotides matching TRBD1. Germline CDR1 reads KGHSH; CDR2 reads LQKENI. V shed 2 bases, J shed 2 bases, and the junction held 0 bases outside the gene matches. The CDR3 length is 13 residues. CDR3 coding DNA: TGTGCCAGCTCACCAACAGGGGCCTACGAGCAGTACGTC. Amino acids: CASSPTGAYEQYV.

V gene TRBV3-1 combines with J gene TRBJ2-3; D gene unclear. This CDR3 has 13 residues. Germline CDR1 reads LGHDT; CDR2 reads YNNKEL (reference sequence). Trimming took 2 bases from V and 10 from J, leaving 13 bases between them. The chain's CDR3 is CASSQHLESAQYF. The CDR3 coding sequence is TGTGCCAGCAGCCAACACCTAGAGAGTGCGCAGTATTTT.

This clonotype came up many times. This chain links TRBV12-3 or TRBV12-4 with TRBJ2-1, with 7 positions matching TRBD2. V shed 4 bases, J shed 7 bases, and the junction held 10 bases outside the gene matches. This CDR3 spans 15 amino acids. CDR3 coding DNA: TGTGCCAGCAGTTGGCTAGCGGTGGGTAAGAATGAGCAGTTCTTC. Translating gives CASSWLAVGKNEQFF.

This clonotype was picked up many times. The chain joins TRBV5-1 to TRBJ1-2, with D maybe TRBD1 (6 bases). The germline V gene has CDR1 SGHRS and CDR2 YFSETQ. The CDR3 runs 16 residues. Trimming took 4 bases from V and 2 from J, leaving 18 bases between them. CDR3 sequence (DNA): TGCGCCAGCAGCCCTGGGGCTGGGGGGCTCAACTATGGCTACACCTTC. It specifies CASSPGAGGLNYGYTF. Supplemented by reference TRBV5-1 and TRBJ1-2, the full variable domain reads KAGVTQTPRYLIKTRGQQVTLSCSPISGHRSVSWYQQTPGQGLQFLFEYFSETQRNKGNFPGRFSGRQFSNSRSEMNVSTLELGDSALYLCASSPGAGGLNYGYTFGSGTRLTVV.